The rows below give T cell receptor beta chains drawn from one sample of a study of blood T cell repertoires in COVID-19. Profiling relied on immunoSEQ multiplex PCR, and the TCRdb table lists in-frame clones only, not all of them. Found here are some 110,000 clones, less than 85% of them singletons; the top ten hold about 2.5%. Sequences were obtained from peripheral blood. The receptors here all came from a man aged 50 or older with acute or convalescent COVID-19. Each CDR3 is given with its conserved first and last residue. The D gene is left open where the match is weak. Where a row states a size, it is once, few, many or the class of an expanded clone; other rows omit it.

v_call: TRBV2
clone_size: .
j_call: TRBJ1-3
d_call: .
cdr3_aa: CASSAGSGNTIYF
cdr3_nt: TGTGCCAGCAGTGCGGGGTCTGGAAACACCATATATTTT

v_call: TRBV14
clone_size: .
j_call: TRBJ1-2
d_call: .
cdr3_aa: CASSQDHRFYGYTF
cdr3_nt: TGTGCCAGCAGCCAAGATCACAGGTTCTATGGCTACACCTTC

v_call: TRBV5-6
clone_size: .
j_call: TRBJ2-1
d_call: .
cdr3_aa: CASSLGQASYNEQFF
cdr3_nt: TGTGCCAGCAGCTTGGGGCAGGCGTCCTACAATGAGCAGTTCTTC

v_call: TRBV18
clone_size: few
j_call: TRBJ1-4
d_call: TRBD1
cdr3_aa: CASSHGTGKEKLFF
cdr3_nt: TGTGCCAGCTCGCACGGGACAGGGAAGGAAAAACTGTTTTTT

v_call: TRBV4-1
clone_size: .
j_call: TRBJ2-3
d_call: TRBD1
cdr3_aa: CASSSQGVLTDTQYF
cdr3_nt: TGCGCCAGCAGCTCCCAGGGGGTACTCACAGATACGCAGTATTTT

v_call: TRBV7-9
clone_size: once
j_call: TRBJ1-5
d_call: TRBD1
cdr3_aa: CASSRGQPHQPQHF
cdr3_nt: TGTGCCAGCAGCCGGGGACAGCCACATCAGCCCCAGCATTTT

v_call: TRBV5-1
clone_size: once
j_call: TRBJ1-1
d_call: TRBD1
cdr3_aa: CASSHVVRGTEAFF
cdr3_nt: TGCGCCAGCAGCCACGTGGTCAGGGGGACTGAAGCTTTCTTT

v_call: TRBV14
clone_size: .
j_call: TRBJ2-5
d_call: TRBD1
cdr3_aa: CASSPTGLETQYF
cdr3_nt: TGTGCCAGCAGCCCGACAGGGTTAGAGACCCAGTACTTC

v_call: TRBV27
clone_size: .
j_call: TRBJ2-7
d_call: TRBD2
cdr3_aa: CASRPGLAGVWEQYF
cdr3_nt: TGTGCCAGCAGACCGGGACTAGCCGGGGTTTGGGAGCAGTACTTC

v_call: TRBV6-6
clone_size: .
j_call: TRBJ1-2
d_call: TRBD1
cdr3_aa: CASSTSTGQGYTF
cdr3_nt: TGTGCCAGCAGTACCTCGACAGGGCAGGGCTACACCTTC

v_call: TRBV4-1
clone_size: .
j_call: TRBJ2-3
d_call: TRBD2
cdr3_aa: CASSQPTSGRSDTQYF
cdr3_nt: TGCGCCAGCAGCCAACCTACTAGCGGGAGATCAGATACGCAGTATTTT

v_call: TRBV7-9
clone_size: few
j_call: TRBJ1-4
d_call: .
cdr3_aa: CASSLVGGLLFF
cdr3_nt: TGTGCCAGCAGCTTAGTGGGGGGGCTACTGTTTTTT

v_call: TRBV10-1
clone_size: .
j_call: TRBJ1-3
d_call: .
cdr3_aa: CASSEEHTSGNTIYF
cdr3_nt: TGCGCCAGCAGTGAGGAACACACCTCTGGAAACACCATATATTTT

v_call: TRBV6-1
clone_size: once
j_call: TRBJ1-1
d_call: .
cdr3_aa: CASSERGNTEAFF
cdr3_nt: TGTGCCAGCAGTGAAAGGGGGAACACTGAAGCTTTCTTT

v_call: TRBV2
clone_size: .
j_call: TRBJ2-7
d_call: .
cdr3_aa: CASNPRDKDYEQYF
cdr3_nt: TGTGCCAGCAATCCCCGGGACAAGGACTACGAGCAGTACTTC

v_call: TRBV7-6
clone_size: .
j_call: TRBJ2-7
d_call: .
cdr3_aa: CASSAHGVSYEQYF
cdr3_nt: TGTGCCAGCAGCGCCCACGGGGTTTCCTACGAGCAGTACTTC

v_call: TRBV28
clone_size: .
j_call: TRBJ2-7
d_call: .
cdr3_aa: CASSLKTSEQYF
cdr3_nt: TGTGCCAGCAGCCTAAAAACGTCCGAGCAGTACTTC

v_call: TRBV4-2
clone_size: .
j_call: TRBJ2-3
d_call: TRBD2
cdr3_aa: CASSQTPPGGATDTQYF
cdr3_nt: TGTGCCAGCAGCCAGACCCCCCCCGGGGGGGCGACAGATACGCAGTATTTT

v_call: TRBV30
clone_size: .
j_call: TRBJ1-2
d_call: .
cdr3_aa: CAWSMTLWEGGYTF
cdr3_nt: TGTGCCTGGAGCATGACGCTCTGGGAGGGTGGCTACACCTTC

v_call: TRBV27
clone_size: .
j_call: TRBJ1-5
d_call: TRBD1
cdr3_aa: CASSPSPNRGNQPQHF
cdr3_nt: TGTGCCAGCAGTCCCTCCCCGAACAGGGGGAATCAGCCCCAGCATTTT

v_call: TRBV18
clone_size: .
j_call: TRBJ2-7
d_call: TRBD1
cdr3_aa: CASSPGTGGYEQYF
cdr3_nt: TGTGCCAGCTCACCCGGGACAGGGGGCTACGAGCAGTACTTC

v_call: TRBV29-1
clone_size: .
j_call: TRBJ2-7
d_call: TRBD1
cdr3_aa: CSVEGTAYEQYF
cdr3_nt: TGCAGCGTTGAGGGGACAGCGTACGAGCAGTACTTC

v_call: TRBV3-1/TRBV3-2
clone_size: .
j_call: TRBJ2-1
d_call: TRBD2
cdr3_aa: CASSQAAGERFEQFF
cdr3_nt: TGTGCCAGCAGCCAAGCAGCGGGGGAAAGATTTGAGCAGTTCTTC

v_call: TRBV6-5
clone_size: once
j_call: TRBJ2-2
d_call: .
cdr3_aa: CASCNFPGLTGELFF
cdr3_nt: TGTGCCAGCTGTAACTTCCCAGGGCTCACCGGGGAGCTGTTTTTT

v_call: TRBV24-1
clone_size: .
j_call: TRBJ2-5
d_call: .
cdr3_aa: CATSDPTGQETQYF
cdr3_nt: TGTGCCACCAGTGACCCGACAGGCCAAGAGACCCAGTACTTC

v_call: TRBV5-1
clone_size: few
j_call: TRBJ1-1
d_call: .
cdr3_aa: CASSLDLGAEAFF
cdr3_nt: TGCGCCAGCAGCTTGGATCTGGGAGCTGAAGCTTTCTTT

v_call: TRBV19
clone_size: .
j_call: TRBJ2-1
d_call: .
cdr3_aa: CATMAQGMANEQFF
cdr3_nt: TGTGCCACCATGGCCCAGGGGATGGCCAATGAGCAGTTCTTC

v_call: TRBV27
clone_size: .
j_call: TRBJ1-1
d_call: .
cdr3_aa: CASSPSGGDAPLEAFF
cdr3_nt: TGTGCCAGCAGTCCCTCCGGGGGGGACGCGCCCCTTGAAGCTTTCTTT

v_call: TRBV7-2
clone_size: .
j_call: TRBJ1-2
d_call: .
cdr3_aa: CASSLGGVGINYGYTF
cdr3_nt: TGTGCCAGCAGCTTAGGGGGCGTAGGGATAAACTATGGCTACACCTTC

v_call: TRBV9
clone_size: .
j_call: TRBJ2-3
d_call: .
cdr3_aa: CASSVEGDRTDTQYF
cdr3_nt: TGTGCCAGCAGCGTTGAGGGAGATCGAACAGATACGCAGTATTTT

v_call: TRBV2
clone_size: once
j_call: TRBJ2-1
d_call: TRBD2
cdr3_aa: CASSSVRGEYNEQFF
cdr3_nt: TGTGCCAGCAGCAGTGTCCGGGGGGAATACAATGAGCAGTTCTTC

v_call: TRBV6-2/TRBV6-3
clone_size: few
j_call: TRBJ2-7
d_call: TRBD2
cdr3_aa: CASSSSGLAGYEQYF
cdr3_nt: TGTGCCAGCAGTTCCTCTGGACTAGCGGGGTACGAGCAGTACTTC

v_call: TRBV4-1
clone_size: .
j_call: TRBJ2-4
d_call: TRBD1
cdr3_aa: CASSQPRDSLAKNIQYF
cdr3_nt: TGCGCCAGCAGCCAGCCCCGGGACAGCTTAGCCAAAAACATTCAGTACTTC

v_call: TRBV11-2
clone_size: .
j_call: TRBJ2-4
d_call: .
cdr3_aa: CASSVGGLSNIQYF
cdr3_nt: TGTGCCAGCAGCGTAGGAGGGCTATCGAACATTCAGTACTTC

v_call: TRBV13
clone_size: .
j_call: TRBJ1-2
d_call: .
cdr3_aa: CASNLEGSNYGYTF
cdr3_nt: TGTGCCAGCAACCTAGAAGGATCAAACTATGGCTACACCTTC

v_call: TRBV5-5
clone_size: .
j_call: TRBJ2-7
d_call: .
cdr3_aa: CASSLGRVNEQYF
cdr3_nt: TGTGCCAGCAGCTTGGGCAGGGTCAACGAGCAGTACTTC

v_call: TRBV5-6
clone_size: .
j_call: TRBJ2-1
d_call: .
cdr3_aa: CASSFLDNEQFF
cdr3_nt: TGTGCCAGCAGCTTCCTAGACAATGAGCAGTTCTTC

v_call: TRBV5-4
clone_size: .
j_call: TRBJ2-5
d_call: TRBD1
cdr3_aa: CASSWTGQETQYF
cdr3_nt: TGTGCCAGCAGCTGGACAGGGCAAGAGACCCAGTACTTC

v_call: TRBV19
clone_size: many
j_call: TRBJ2-3
d_call: TRBD2
cdr3_aa: CASSSGGFTDTQYF
cdr3_nt: TGTGCCAGTAGTAGCGGGGGGTTCACAGATACGCAGTATTTT

v_call: TRBV6-5
clone_size: once
j_call: TRBJ1-1
d_call: .
cdr3_aa: CASSYSDSAHTEAFF
cdr3_nt: TGTGCCAGCAGTTACTCGGACAGTGCGCACACTGAAGCTTTCTTT

v_call: TRBV11-2
clone_size: .
j_call: TRBJ1-5
d_call: .
cdr3_aa: CASSPGGGVGQPQHF
cdr3_nt: TGTGCCAGCAGCCCAGGAGGGGGGGTGGGTCAGCCCCAGCATTTT

v_call: TRBV2
clone_size: .
j_call: TRBJ2-2
d_call: .
cdr3_aa: CASSETEGELFF
cdr3_nt: TGTGCCAGCAGTGAAACGGAGGGGGAGCTGTTTTTT

v_call: TRBV7-3
clone_size: few
j_call: TRBJ1-1
d_call: .
cdr3_aa: CASSSQGNTEAFF
cdr3_nt: TGTGCCAGCAGCTCCCAGGGGAACACTGAAGCTTTCTTT

v_call: TRBV29-1
clone_size: .
j_call: TRBJ2-1
d_call: TRBD2
cdr3_aa: CSVSGGTYNEQFF
cdr3_nt: TGCAGCGTTAGCGGGGGGACTTACAATGAGCAGTTCTTC

v_call: TRBV5-4
clone_size: few
j_call: TRBJ2-1
d_call: TRBD2
cdr3_aa: CASSLLAGSVYNEQFF
cdr3_nt: TGTGCCAGCAGCTTACTAGCGGGAAGTGTCTACAATGAGCAGTTCTTC

v_call: TRBV18
clone_size: .
j_call: TRBJ2-1
d_call: TRBD2
cdr3_aa: CASSPTTSSNNEQFF
cdr3_nt: TGTGCCAGCTCACCAACGACTAGCTCCAACAATGAGCAGTTCTTC

v_call: TRBV10-3
clone_size: .
j_call: TRBJ1-2
d_call: TRBD1
cdr3_aa: CAISPDRGAHGYTF
cdr3_nt: TGTGCCATCAGTCCCGACAGGGGTGCCCATGGCTACACCTTC

v_call: TRBV11-2
clone_size: .
j_call: TRBJ1-3
d_call: .
cdr3_aa: CASSLWDRNTIYF
cdr3_nt: TGTGCCAGCAGCTTATGGGACAGAAACACCATATATTTT

v_call: TRBV3-1/TRBV3-2
clone_size: .
j_call: TRBJ2-3
d_call: TRBD2
cdr3_aa: CASSQDPAGGPDTQYF
cdr3_nt: TGTGCCAGCAGCCAAGACCCAGCGGGAGGGCCAGATACGCAGTATTTT

v_call: TRBV4-1
clone_size: .
j_call: TRBJ1-4
d_call: .
cdr3_aa: CASSQAPKEKLFF
cdr3_nt: TGCGCCAGCAGCCAGGCCCCAAAAGAAAAACTGTTTTTT

v_call: TRBV4-1
clone_size: .
j_call: TRBJ2-2
d_call: .
cdr3_aa: CASSQDLGGVDTGELFF
cdr3_nt: TGCGCCAGCAGCCAAGATCTAGGGGGTGTAGACACCGGGGAGCTGTTTTTT

v_call: TRBV28
clone_size: .
j_call: TRBJ2-5
d_call: TRBD2
cdr3_aa: CASSLGGGQETQYF
cdr3_nt: TGTGCCAGCAGTTTAGGGGGGGGGCAAGAGACCCAGTACTTC

v_call: TRBV4-1
clone_size: .
j_call: TRBJ1-3
d_call: TRBD1
cdr3_aa: CASSQPGQGNTIYF
cdr3_nt: TGCGCCAGCAGCCAGCCGGGACAGGGAAACACCATATATTTT

v_call: TRBV18
clone_size: .
j_call: TRBJ2-1
d_call: TRBD2
cdr3_aa: CASSPSGTSGDNEQFF
cdr3_nt: TGTGCCAGCTCACCCTCCGGGACTAGCGGGGACAATGAGCAGTTCTTC

v_call: TRBV5-1
clone_size: .
j_call: TRBJ2-5
d_call: TRBD1
cdr3_aa: CASTKNPGQGGETQYF
cdr3_nt: TGCGCCAGCACCAAAAACCCGGGACAGGGTGGGGAGACCCAGTACTTC

v_call: TRBV7-9
clone_size: .
j_call: TRBJ2-3
d_call: .
cdr3_aa: CASSWTSTDTQYF
cdr3_nt: TGTGCCAGCAGCTGGACTAGCACAGATACGCAGTATTTT

v_call: TRBV5-6
clone_size: .
j_call: TRBJ1-1
d_call: TRBD1
cdr3_aa: CASSLFLTGGDTEAFF
cdr3_nt: TGTGCCAGCAGCTTGTTTTTAACAGGGGGCGACACTGAAGCTTTCTTT

v_call: TRBV6-5
clone_size: .
j_call: TRBJ2-2
d_call: TRBD2
cdr3_aa: CASISGTSNTGELFF
cdr3_nt: TGTGCCAGCATCAGCGGGACTAGCAACACCGGGGAGCTGTTTTTT

v_call: TRBV29-1
clone_size: .
j_call: TRBJ1-5
d_call: TRBD1
cdr3_aa: CSVAFQGALQPQHF
cdr3_nt: TGCAGCGTTGCCTTCCAGGGGGCATTACAGCCCCAGCATTTT